This T cell receptor beta chain stems from a study of control samples from healthy donors and cancer patients. The length of the CDR3 is 15 residues. V was clipped by 3 bases and J by 7 bases; unmatched bases: 7. Germline lookup yields CDR1 MGHDK and CDR2 SYGVNS. The data were produced by immunoSEQ multiplex PCR, yet TCRdb's version contains in-frame clones alone and is incomplete. The table has 150,000 to 170,000 clones, approximately 93% seen once. The specimen was blood. V gene TRBV25-1 combines with J gene TRBJ2-1; TRBD1 aligns across 9 bases. The TCR originated in a man between 40 and 49 years old in good health. CDR3 region: CASSDGQGWPNEQFF. CDR3 nucleotides: TGTGCCAGCAGTGACGGACAGGGGTGGCCAAATGAGCAGTTCTTC.